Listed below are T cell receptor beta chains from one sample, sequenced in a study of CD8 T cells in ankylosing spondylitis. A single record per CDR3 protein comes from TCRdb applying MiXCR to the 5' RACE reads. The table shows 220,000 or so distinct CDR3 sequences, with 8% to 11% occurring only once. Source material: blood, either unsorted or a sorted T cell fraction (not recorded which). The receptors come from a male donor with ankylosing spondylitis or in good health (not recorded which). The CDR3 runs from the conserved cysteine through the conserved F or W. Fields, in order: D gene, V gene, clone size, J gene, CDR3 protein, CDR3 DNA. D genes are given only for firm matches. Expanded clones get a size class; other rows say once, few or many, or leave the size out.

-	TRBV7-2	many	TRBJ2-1	CASSFYQYNEQFF	TGTGCCAGCAGCTTTTACCAGTACAATGAGCAGTTCTTC
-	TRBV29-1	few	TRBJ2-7	CSVAGTTENFYEQYF	TGCAGCGTTGCCGGAACGACAGAGAACTTCTACGAGCAGTACTTC
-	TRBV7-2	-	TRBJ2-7	CASSLNPGGSYEQYF	TGTGCCAGCAGCCTCAACCCCGGGGGATCCTACGAGCAGTACTTC
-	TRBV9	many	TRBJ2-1	CASSVATGGMGEQFF	TGTGCCAGCAGCGTAGCTACCGGGGGAATGGGAGAGCAGTTCTTC
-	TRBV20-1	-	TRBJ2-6	CSARGRDGPGANVLTF	TGCAGTGCTAGAGGCAGAGATGGGCCTGGGGCCAACGTCCTGACTTTC
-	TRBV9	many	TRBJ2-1	CASSVAPLQGSGYNEQFF	TGTGCCAGCAGCGTAGCTCCTCTTCAGGGGTCGGGTTACAATGAGCAGTTCTTC
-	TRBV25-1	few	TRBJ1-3	CASSADRFGSGNTIYF	TGTGCCAGCAGTGCAGACAGATTTGGCTCTGGAAACACCATATATTTT
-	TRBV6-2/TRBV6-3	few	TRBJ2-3	CASKATSTDTQYF	TGTGCCAGCAAAGCGACTAGCACAGATACGCAGTATTTT
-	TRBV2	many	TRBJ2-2	CASSQEGSPNTGELFF	TGTGCCAGCAGTCAAGAGGGGTCGCCGAACACCGGGGAGCTGTTTTTT
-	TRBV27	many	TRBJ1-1	CASSRGRMNTEAFF	TGTGCCAGCAGCCGGGGACGGATGAACACTGAAGCTTTCTTT
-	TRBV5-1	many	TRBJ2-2	CASSLGTYNTGELFF	TGCGCCAGCAGCTTGGGGACATATAACACCGGGGAGCTGTTTTTT
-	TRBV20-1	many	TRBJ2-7	CSASDRNYEQYF	TGCAGTGCGTCCGACAGAAACTACGAGCAGTACTTC
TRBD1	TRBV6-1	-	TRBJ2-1	CASGPRDRLSSYNEQFF	TGTGCCAGCGGCCCCAGGGACAGGCTGAGCTCCTACAATGAGCAGTTCTTC
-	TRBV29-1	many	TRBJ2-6	CSVIGNSGANVLTF	TGCAGCGTTATCGGAAACTCTGGGGCCAACGTCCTGACTTTC
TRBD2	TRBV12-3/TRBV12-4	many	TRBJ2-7	CASSLRGAGGLYEQYF	TGTGCCAGCAGCCTTCGGGGAGCGGGGGGTCTCTACGAGCAGTACTTC
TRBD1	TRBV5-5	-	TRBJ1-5	CASSLPETGWKSNQPQHF	TGTGCCAGCAGCTTGCCCGAGACAGGGTGGAAGAGCAATCAGCCCCAGCATTTT
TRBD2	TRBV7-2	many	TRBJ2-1	CASSLFVGLAGGSPFF	TGTGCCAGCAGCTTATTCGTGGGACTAGCGGGGGGGTCCCCGTTCTTC
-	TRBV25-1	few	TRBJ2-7	CASSVPSSYEQYF	TGTGCCAGCAGTGTCCCGAGCTCCTACGAGCAGTACTTC
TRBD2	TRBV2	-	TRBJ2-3	CASKSSGYTDTQYF	TGTGCCAGCAAGTCTAGCGGATACACAGATACGCAGTATTTT
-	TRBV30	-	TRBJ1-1	CAGGMKGFGTEAFF	TGTGCCGGTGGGATGAAAGGGTTCGGTACTGAAGCTTTCTTT
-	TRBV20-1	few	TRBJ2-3	CSARDAVLAKTDTQYF	TGCAGTGCTAGAGATGCGGTACTCGCCAAAACAGATACGCAGTATTTT
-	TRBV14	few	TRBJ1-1	CASSQYRGHDTEAFF	TGTGCCAGCAGCCAATATCGGGGACATGACACTGAAGCTTTCTTT
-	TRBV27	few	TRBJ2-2	CASTLGQNTGELFF	TGTGCCAGCACCCTGGGACAGAACACCGGGGAGCTGTTTTTT
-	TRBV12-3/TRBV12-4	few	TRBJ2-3	CASSLKGPTLAGTDTQYF	TGTGCCAGCAGTTTAAAGGGCCCCACTCTCGCTGGGACAGATACGCAGTATTTT
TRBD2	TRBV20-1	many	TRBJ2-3	CSARSSTGTSGDTDTQYF	TGCAGTGCTAGGTCCTCCACCGGGACTAGCGGGGACACAGATACGCAGTATTTT
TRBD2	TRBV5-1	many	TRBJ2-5	CASSALSSGGVHQETQYF	TGCGCCAGCAGCGCCCTTTCTAGCGGGGGGGTACACCAAGAGACCCAGTACTTC
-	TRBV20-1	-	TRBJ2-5	CSARTRQTQETQYF	TGCAGTGCTAGAACCCGACAGACACAAGAGACCCAGTACTTC
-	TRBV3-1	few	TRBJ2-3	CASSQDLGESDTQYF	TGTGCCAGCAGCCAAGATCTGGGGGAGTCAGATACGCAGTATTTT
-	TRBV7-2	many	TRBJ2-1	CASSLGPPTEQFF	TGTGCCAGCAGCTTAGGCCCCCCAACTGAGCAGTTCTTC